This entry is about one T cell receptor beta chain. The antigen is unknown. The source of the sample is a study of graft-versus-host responses after intestinal transplantation. Trimming cost V 1 base and J 4 bases, with 10 bases left between them. The CDR3 loop spans 14 amino acids. CDR1 and CDR2 (germline): SNHLY, FYNNEI. The data were produced by immunoSEQ multiplex PCR, yet TCRdb's version contains in-frame clones alone and is incomplete. Here the sample spans around 130,000 clones, around nine tenths being singletons. The source is a human donor who received an intestinal transplant. The chain has TRBV2 and TRBJ1-2; D gene unclear. The specimen was unstimulated CD4+ T cells sorted from spleen or lymph node cells, collected before intestinal transplant. The DNA of the CDR3 is TGTGCCAGCAGTGAAGATGATTTAACCTATGGCTACACCTTC. Amino acid sequence: CASSEDDLTYGYTF.